This T cell receptor (beta chain) was sequenced during a study of sequential checkpoint blockade in melanoma. The overall study: TCRbeta immunosequencing was performed on DNA from roughly 90 pretreatment melanoma tumor samples.

Treatment here: randomized to nivolumab then ipilimumab (arm A) or the reverse (arm B). Repertoires were generated with immunoSEQ multiplex PCR, while TCRdb's copy carries only in-frame clones and drops some. Of about 10,000 clones listed, less than 30% are singletons. Between the trimmed V and J ends, which lost 2 bases and 5 bases, there was a span of 7 bases. Looked up from germline, CDR1 is MDHEN and CDR2 is SYDVKM. The CDR3 runs 13 residues. This clone was seen many times. The antigen is unknown. Study results and caveats: PD-L1 staining and CD8+ counts, not mutational load, tracked tumor T-cell clonality.

The sample in question was tumor tissue (inferred from file names), obtained from a patient given nivolumab and ipilimumab in sequence. This TCR came from a human donor with melanoma. The rearrangement links TRBV28 to TRBJ1-5; D unclear. In DNA, the CDR3 is TGTGCCAGCAGTTTAAGGTCAGATCAGCCCCAGCATTTT. Amino acids: CASSLRSDQPQHF.